Presented here are 23 T cell receptor beta chains from one specimen sequenced in a study of cytomegalovirus exposure and HLA in healthy donors. With 60 Vbeta and 13 Jbeta primers, the PCR was carried out. Some clones are missing from TCRdb's copy, which holds only in-frame ones; the method was immunoSEQ multiplex PCR. This sample has some 150,000 clones; 75% to 90% occur once, and the top ten carry about 1.3%. The sample was PBMCs. The source of these receptors is a female donor in good health and CMV-seronegative.

With respect to this clone: Within the sample, other DNA sequences also encode this same CDR3. The V gene is TRBV6-5, the J gene TRBJ2-7, with 8 bases that match TRBD2. Germline CDR1 reads MNHEY; CDR2 reads SVGAGI. The CDR3 extends over 13 amino acids. Trimming at V came to 2 bases and at J to 3 bases, leaving 0 bases not matched to a gene. The CDR3 sequence is CASSYSGSYEQYF. The CDR3 DNA is TGTGCCAGCAGTTACAGCGGGAGCTACGAGCAGTACTTC.

The chain employs TRBV12-5 and TRBJ1-2; D not certain. Germline assignment: CDR1 LGHNT and CDR2 FRNRAP. The length of the CDR3 is 14 residues. V was cut by 6 bases and J by 8 bases, with 19 bases left in between. The CDR3 coding sequence is TGTGCTAGTGGATCCGAGCGGACTTCTCAGGGCTACACCTTC. Residues: CASGSERTSQGYTF.

This chain joins TRBV28 and TRBJ2-3; 7 nucleotides line up with TRBD1. CDR1 MDHEN and CDR2 SYDVKM come from the germline V gene. Unmatched junction bases numbered 6, after V lost 6 bases and J lost 6 bases. This CDR3 has 13 amino acids. DNA for the CDR3: TGTGCCAGCAGAGGACAGGCGGGCGATACGCAGTATTTT. Residues: CASRGQAGDTQYF.

The J gene is TRBJ1-1, the V gene TRBV5-4; 7 nucleotides align to TRBD1. J lost 2 bases, V lost 4 bases, and 8 bases had no gene match. Per the germline V gene, CDR1 is SGHNT and CDR2 is YYREEE (reference sequence). The length of the CDR3 is 15 residues. As DNA, the CDR3 is TGTGCCAGCAGCAGACCAGACAGGGTCAACACTGAAGCTTTCTTT. Protein product: CASSRPDRVNTEAFF.

The chain employs TRBV28 and TRBJ2-6, with D hard to call. Trimming took off 8 bases at V and 3 bases at J, with 14 bases between the two ends. Per the germline V gene, CDR1 is MDHEN and CDR2 is SYDVKM. The CDR3 contains 15 residues. For the CDR3, the DNA is TGTGCCAGCGTACGAGGTGGAAGTGGGGCCAACGTCCTGACTTTC. This encodes CASVRGGSGANVLTF. Full variable domain (rest looked up from reference TRBV28 and TRBJ2-6): DVKVTQSSRYLVKRTGEKVFLECVQDMDHENMFWYRQDPGLGLRLIYFSYDVKMKEKGDIPEGYSVSREKKERFSLILESASTNQTSMYLCASVRGGSGANVLTFGAGSRLTVL.

The CDR3 DNA follows: TGTGCCAGCAGCTCCGGACAGCCCCACACTGAAGCTTTCTTT. Protein sequence: CASSSGQPHTEAFF. The chain uses TRBV7-6 and TRBJ1-1, with D possibly being TRBD1 (6 bases). The CDR3 is 14 residues long. Trimming removed 4 bases at V and 3 bases at J, with 12 bases between. CDR1 SGHVS and CDR2 FNYEAQ come from the germline V gene.

The sample holds one count of this clone. V is TRBV6-5 and J is TRBJ1-1; 8 bases fit TRBD1. From germline, CDR1 is MNHEY and CDR2 SVGAGI. V lost 5 bases and J lost 1; bases outside the gene matches: 6. The CDR3 is 15 residues long. CDR3 amino acids: CASSIRQGRNTEAFF. The CDR3 DNA sequence: TGTGCCAGCAGTATCCGACAGGGGCGGAACACTGAAGCTTTCTTT.

The chain has TRBV6-5 and TRBJ1-5, with unresolved D. The CDR3 contains 13 residues. Germline V gene sequence: CDR1 MNHEY, CDR2 SVGAGI. V was clipped by 7 bases and J by 5 bases, with 12 bases between them. The CDR3 DNA follows: TGTGCCAGCACCCCCGGGTTATATCAGCCCCAGCATTTT. It is translated as CASTPGLYQPQHF.

The chain employs TRBV7-2 and TRBJ1-4; D ambiguous. Germline values: CDR1 SGHTA, CDR2 FQGNSA. This CDR3 has 14 amino acids. The V gene lost 3 bases and the J gene lost 6 bases, with 11 bases spanning the gap. In DNA form, the CDR3 reads TGTGCCAGCAGCTTGGGAGGGATGGATGAAAAACTGTTTTTT. It encodes CASSLGGMDEKLFF.

The chain uses TRBV5-6 and TRBJ2-1, with 10 bases aligning to TRBD2. The germline V gene has CDR1 SGHDT and CDR2 YYEEEE. J gave up 5 bases and V 2 bases, and 7 bases lay outside the gene matches. This CDR3 region has 16 residues. The CDR3 is CASSFPPAGGNNEQFF. The CDR3 nucleotides are TGTGCCAGCAGCTTCCCCCCAGCGGGAGGGAACAATGAGCAGTTCTTC.

The gene calls are TRBV2 and TRBJ2-7; TRBD1 matches at 9 bases. With V trimmed by 0 bases and J by 2 bases, 5 bases remained unmatched. CDR1 is SNHLY, CDR2 FYNNEI, per germline. The CDR3 spans 16 residues. Written as DNA, the CDR3 is TGTGCCAGCAGTGAAGCCCGGACAGGGGATCCCTACGAGCAGTACTTC. It codes for CASSEARTGDPYEQYF.

V is TRBV28 and J is TRBJ2-5; no definite D call. In germline, CDR1 is MDHEN, CDR2 SYDVKM. The V end was cut by 7 bases, the J end by 5 bases, with 8 bases between. This CDR3 has 11 amino acids. The CDR3 nucleotides read TGTGCCAGCACCCTTATGGAGACCCAGTACTTC. The encoded protein is CASTLMETQYF.

V is TRBV6-5 and J is TRBJ2-7; tentatively, D is TRBD2 (6 bases). The germline V and J ends were trimmed by 0 bases and 2 bases, with 14 bases remaining between them. Per germline, CDR1 MNHEY and CDR2 SVGAGI. This CDR3 has 16 residues. The CDR3 DNA reads TGTGCCAGCAGTTACTCTGCGGGGTTCCATACCTACGAGCAGTACTTC. Translation gives CASSYSAGFHTYEQYF.

V and J are TRBV19 and TRBJ1-5; D gene ambiguous. Germline CDR1 LNHDA, CDR2 SQIVND (reference sequence). This CDR3 has 12 amino acids. Trimming took off 7 bases at V and 3 bases at J, with 7 bases between the two ends. The CDR3: CASKQINQPQHF. The CDR3, as DNA: TGTGCCAGTAAACAGATCAATCAGCCCCAGCATTTT. Full variable domain (remainder filled in from reference TRBV19 and TRBJ1-5): DGGITQSPKYLFRKEGQNVTLSCEQNLNHDAMYWYRQDPGQGLRLIYYSQIVNDFQKGDIAEGYSVSREKKESFPLTVTSAQKNPTAFYLCASKQINQPQHFGDGTRLSIL.

This chain connects TRBV2 to TRBJ1-4, with 7 bases aligning to TRBD1. The junction had 9 bases not matched to a gene; V was cut back by 5 bases and J by 0 bases. This CDR3 region has 17 residues. Germline loops: CDR1 SNHLY, CDR2 FYNNEI. For the CDR3, the DNA is TGTGCCAGCAGTACCGGGACAGCTTTTACAACTAATGAAAAACTGTTTTTT. Translating it yields CASSTGTAFTTNEKLFF.

The chain joins TRBV19 to TRBJ2-3; D call uncertain. Trimming removed 8 bases at V and 5 bases at J, with 5 bases between. The CDR3 consists of 10 residues. Germline CDR1 is LNHDA and CDR2 is SQIVND (reference sequence). The CDR3 region is CASAGDTQYF. The CDR3, as DNA: TGTGCCAGTGCAGGAGATACGCAGTATTTT.

In DNA form, the CDR3 reads TGTGCCAGCAGTTATCGAGGGGGACAGACCCAGTACTTC. This gives the protein CASSYRGGQTQYF. The chain has TRBV27 and TRBJ2-5, with a weak D call TRBD1 (6 bases). Germline CDR1 is MNHEY and CDR2 is SMNVEV (reference sequence). CDR3 length equals 13 residues. V was trimmed by 4 bases and J by 6 bases, leaving 12 bases between them.

The J gene is TRBJ1-2, the V gene TRBV27; 9 bases align to TRBD1. The CDR3 spans 15 residues. Germline trimming cut 2 bases from V and 8 bases from J; bases unmatched to any gene: 9. Per the germline V gene, CDR1 is MNHEY and CDR2 is SMNVEV (reference sequence). The CDR3 reads CASSLSPGTGLGYTF. The CDR3 coding sequence is TGTGCCAGCAGTTTAAGCCCCGGGACAGGGCTCGGCTACACCTTC.

The rearrangement uses TRBV30 and TRBJ2-7; 10 bases map to TRBD2. Trimming took 3 bases from V and 0 from J; bases not matched to a gene: 2. The germline gives CDR1 GTSNPN, CDR2 SVGIG (reference sequence). The CDR3 is made up of 14 amino acids. In nucleotides, the CDR3 is TGTGCCTGGAGCTGGACTAGCGGCTCCTACGAGCAGTACTTC. Protein: CAWSWTSGSYEQYF.

The chain couples TRBV7-2 to TRBJ1-1; D remains unclear. V was trimmed by 1 base and J by 2 bases, leaving 8 bases between them. The CDR3 is made up of 14 amino acids. The germline V gene encodes CDR1 SGHTA and CDR2 FQGNSA. The DNA for the CDR3 is TGTGCCAGCAGCTTAGTCAGGACTAACACTGAAGCTTTCTTT. Amino acid sequence: CASSLVRTNTEAFF. The whole variable domain, filled in from reference TRBV7-2 and TRBJ1-1, reads GAGVSQSPSNKVTEKGKDVELRCDPISGHTALYWYRQSLGQGLEFLIYFQGNSAPDKSGLPSDRFSAERTGGSVSTLTIQRTQQEDSAVYLCASSLVRTNTEAFFGQGTRLTVV.

The chain recombines TRBV19 with TRBJ2-1, with 9 bases that match TRBD2. Trimming took 3 bases from V and 8 from J; bases not matched to a gene: 8. CDR1 is LNHDA, CDR2 SQIVND, per germline (reference sequence). The CDR3 spans 15 residues. The CDR3 loop reads CASSIRREGRYEQFF. The CDR3 DNA follows: TGTGCCAGTAGTATTAGGCGGGAGGGCCGCTATGAGCAGTTCTTC.

V usage is TRBV30 and J usage is TRBJ1-1, with D unclear. In germline, CDR1 is GTSNPN, CDR2 SVGIG (reference sequence). With 2 bases removed from V and 5 bases from J, the gap between germline ends came to 6 bases. The CDR3 totals 11 residues. The CDR3 bases are TGTGCCTGGAGTAGGAGTACTGAAGCTTTCTTT. Translated: CAWSRSTEAFF.

This clone was seen more than once but under ten times. V is TRBV10-1 and J is TRBJ2-2; D call uncertain. Trimming cost V 0 bases and J 0 bases, with 11 bases left between them. Germline V gene lookup returns CDR1 WNHNN and CDR2 SYGVQD (reference sequence). The CDR3 loop spans 17 amino acids. The CDR3 loop is CASSESIDIANTGELFF. The CDR3, as DNA: TGCGCCAGCAGTGAGTCCATAGATATCGCGAACACCGGGGAGCTGTTTTTT.